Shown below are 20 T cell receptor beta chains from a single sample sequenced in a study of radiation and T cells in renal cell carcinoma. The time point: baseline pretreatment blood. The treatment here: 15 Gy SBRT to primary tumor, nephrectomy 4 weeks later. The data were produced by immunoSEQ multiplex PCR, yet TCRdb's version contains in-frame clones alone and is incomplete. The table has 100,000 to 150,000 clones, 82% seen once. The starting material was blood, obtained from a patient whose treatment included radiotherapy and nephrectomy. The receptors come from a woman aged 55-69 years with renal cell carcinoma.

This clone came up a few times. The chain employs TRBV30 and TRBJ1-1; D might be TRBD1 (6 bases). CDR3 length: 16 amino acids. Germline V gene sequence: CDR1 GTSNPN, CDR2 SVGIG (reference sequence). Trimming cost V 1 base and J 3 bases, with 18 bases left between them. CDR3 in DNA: TGTGCCTGGAGTGGTCTACGGGGGGCGCTTGACACTGAAGCTTTCTTT. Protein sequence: CAWSGLRGALDTEAFF.

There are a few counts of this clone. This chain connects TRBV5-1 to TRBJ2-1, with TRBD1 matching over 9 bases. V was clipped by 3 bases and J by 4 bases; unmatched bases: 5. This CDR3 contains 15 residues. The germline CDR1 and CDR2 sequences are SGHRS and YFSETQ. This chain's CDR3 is CASSWTGTGYNEQFF. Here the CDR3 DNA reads TGCGCCAGCAGCTGGACCGGGACAGGGTACAATGAGCAGTTCTTC.

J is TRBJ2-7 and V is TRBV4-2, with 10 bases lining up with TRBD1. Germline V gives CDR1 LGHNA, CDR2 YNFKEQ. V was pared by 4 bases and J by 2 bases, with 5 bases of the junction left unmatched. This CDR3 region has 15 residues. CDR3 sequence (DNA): TGTGCCAGCAGCCCGACAGGGGGCAGCCCCTACGAGCAGTACTTC. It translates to CASSPTGGSPYEQYF.

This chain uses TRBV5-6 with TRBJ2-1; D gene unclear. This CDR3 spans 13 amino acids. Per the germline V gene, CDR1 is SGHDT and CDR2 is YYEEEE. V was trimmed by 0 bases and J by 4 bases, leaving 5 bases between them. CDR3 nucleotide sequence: TGTGCCAGCAGCTTGGGGGATTACAATGAGCAGTTCTTC. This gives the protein CASSLGDYNEQFF.

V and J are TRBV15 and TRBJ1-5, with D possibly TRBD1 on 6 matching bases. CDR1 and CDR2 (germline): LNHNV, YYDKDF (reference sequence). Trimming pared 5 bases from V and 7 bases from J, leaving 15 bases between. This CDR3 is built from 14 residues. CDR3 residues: CATSGTGSRQPQHF. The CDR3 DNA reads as TGTGCCACCAGCGGCACAGGGTCCCGACAGCCCCAGCATTTT. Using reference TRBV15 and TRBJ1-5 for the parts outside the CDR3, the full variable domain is DAMVIQNPRYQVTQFGKPVTLSCSQTLNHNVMYWYQQKSSQAPKLLFHYYDKDFNNEADTPDNFQSRRPNTSFCFLDIRSPGLGDTAMYLCATSGTGSRQPQHFGDGTRLSIL.

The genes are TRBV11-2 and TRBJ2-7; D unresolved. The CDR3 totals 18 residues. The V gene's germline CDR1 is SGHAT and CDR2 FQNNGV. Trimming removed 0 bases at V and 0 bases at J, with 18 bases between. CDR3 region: CASSLDMAGPRFSYEQYF. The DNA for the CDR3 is TGTGCCAGCAGCTTAGATATGGCTGGACCTAGATTCTCCTACGAGCAGTACTTC.

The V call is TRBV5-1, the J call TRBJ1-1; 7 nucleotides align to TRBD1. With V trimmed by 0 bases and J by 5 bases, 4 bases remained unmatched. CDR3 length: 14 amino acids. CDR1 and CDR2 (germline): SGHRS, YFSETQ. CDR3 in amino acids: CASSLEGARTEAFF. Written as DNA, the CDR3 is TGCGCCAGCAGCTTGGAGGGGGCGCGAACTGAAGCTTTCTTT.

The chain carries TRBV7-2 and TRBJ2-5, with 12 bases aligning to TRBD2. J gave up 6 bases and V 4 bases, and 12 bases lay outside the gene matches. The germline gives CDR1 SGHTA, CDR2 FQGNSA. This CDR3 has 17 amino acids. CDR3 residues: CASSSSSGRASEKTQYF. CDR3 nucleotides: TGTGCCAGCAGCTCCTCTAGCGGGAGGGCCTCGGAAAAGACCCAGTACTTC.

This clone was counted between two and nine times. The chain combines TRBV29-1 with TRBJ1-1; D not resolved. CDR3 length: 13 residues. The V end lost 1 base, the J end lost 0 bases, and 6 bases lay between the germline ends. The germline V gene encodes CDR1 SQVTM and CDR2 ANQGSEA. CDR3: CSVEAILNTEAFF. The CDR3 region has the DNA TGCAGCGTTGAAGCTATACTGAACACTGAAGCTTTCTTT. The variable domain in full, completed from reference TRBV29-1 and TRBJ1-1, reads SAVISQKPSRDICQRGTSLTIQCQVDSQVTMMFWYRQQPGQSLTLIATANQGSEATYESGFVIDKFPISRPNLTFSTLTVSNMSPEDSSIYLCSVEAILNTEAFFGQGTRLTVV.

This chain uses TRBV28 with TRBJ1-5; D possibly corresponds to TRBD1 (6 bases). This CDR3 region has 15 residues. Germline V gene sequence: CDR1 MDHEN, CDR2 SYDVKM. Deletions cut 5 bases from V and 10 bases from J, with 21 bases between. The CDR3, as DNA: TGTGCCAGCAGTCCTAGAGGGGGGGCCCCGCCTCCCCAGCATTTT. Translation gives CASSPRGGAPPPQHF.

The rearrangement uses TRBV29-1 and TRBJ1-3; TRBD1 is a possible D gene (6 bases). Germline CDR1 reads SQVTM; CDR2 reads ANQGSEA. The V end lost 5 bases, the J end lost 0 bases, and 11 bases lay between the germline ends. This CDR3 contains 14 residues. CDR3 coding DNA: TGCAGCGTTTCTACAGGGCTCTCTGGAAACACCATATATTTT. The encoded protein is CSVSTGLSGNTIYF. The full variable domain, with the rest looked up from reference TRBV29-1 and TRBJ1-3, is SAVISQKPSRDICQRGTSLTIQCQVDSQVTMMFWYRQQPGQSLTLIATANQGSEATYESGFVIDKFPISRPNLTFSTLTVSNMSPEDSSIYLCSVSTGLSGNTIYFGEGSWLTVV.

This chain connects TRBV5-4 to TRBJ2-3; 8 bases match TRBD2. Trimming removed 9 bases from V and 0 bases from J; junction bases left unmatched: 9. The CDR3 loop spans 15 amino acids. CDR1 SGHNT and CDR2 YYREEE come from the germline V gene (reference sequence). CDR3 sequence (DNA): TGTGCCACTCAGGGGCGGGGGGATAGCACAGATACGCAGTATTTT. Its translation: CATQGRGDSTDTQYF.

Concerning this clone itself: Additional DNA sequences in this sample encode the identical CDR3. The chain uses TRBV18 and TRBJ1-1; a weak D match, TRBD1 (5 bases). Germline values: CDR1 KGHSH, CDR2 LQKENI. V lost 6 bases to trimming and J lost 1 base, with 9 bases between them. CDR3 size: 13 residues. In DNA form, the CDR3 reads TGTGCCAGCTCTCCGGGACGGAACACTGAAGCTTTCTTT. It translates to CASSPGRNTEAFF.

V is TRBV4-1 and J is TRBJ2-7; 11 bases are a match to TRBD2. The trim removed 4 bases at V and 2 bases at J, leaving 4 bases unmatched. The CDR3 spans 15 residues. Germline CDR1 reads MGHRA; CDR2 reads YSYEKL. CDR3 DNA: TGCGCCAGCAGCCCGACTAGCGGGGTACCCTACGAGCAGTACTTC. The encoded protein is CASSPTSGVPYEQYF.

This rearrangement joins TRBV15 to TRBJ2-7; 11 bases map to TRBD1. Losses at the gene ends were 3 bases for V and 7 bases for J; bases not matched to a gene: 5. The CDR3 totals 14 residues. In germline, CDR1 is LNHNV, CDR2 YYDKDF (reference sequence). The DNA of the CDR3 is TGTGCCACCAGCAGGGACAGGGGGCTAGGGGAGCAGTACTTC. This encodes CATSRDRGLGEQYF.

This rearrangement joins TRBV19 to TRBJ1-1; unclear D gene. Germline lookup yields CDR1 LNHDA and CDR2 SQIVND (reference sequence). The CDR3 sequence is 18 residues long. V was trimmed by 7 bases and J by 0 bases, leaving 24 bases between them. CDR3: CASIPRILGGQLNTEAFF. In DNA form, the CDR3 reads TGTGCCAGTATTCCCCGGATTTTAGGAGGGCAGTTGAACACTGAAGCTTTCTTT.

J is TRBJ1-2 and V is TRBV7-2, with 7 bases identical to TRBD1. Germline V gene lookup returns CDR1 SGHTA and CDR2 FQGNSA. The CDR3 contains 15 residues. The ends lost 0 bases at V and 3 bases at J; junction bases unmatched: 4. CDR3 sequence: CASSLATGTDYGYTF. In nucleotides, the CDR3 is TGTGCCAGCAGCTTAGCGACGGGGACAGACTATGGCTACACCTTC.

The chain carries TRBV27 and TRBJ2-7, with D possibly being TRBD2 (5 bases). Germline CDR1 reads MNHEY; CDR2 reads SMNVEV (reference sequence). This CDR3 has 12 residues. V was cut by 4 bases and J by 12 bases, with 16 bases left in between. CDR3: CASSSAAGLRYF. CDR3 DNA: TGTGCCAGCAGTTCCGCCGCGGGTCTAAGGTACTTC.

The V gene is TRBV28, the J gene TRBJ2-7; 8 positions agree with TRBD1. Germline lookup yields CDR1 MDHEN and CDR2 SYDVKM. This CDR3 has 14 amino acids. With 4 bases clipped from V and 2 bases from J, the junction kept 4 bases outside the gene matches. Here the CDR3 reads CASSSGQGPYEQYF. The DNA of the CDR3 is TGTGCCAGCAGTTCCGGACAGGGCCCCTACGAGCAGTACTTC.

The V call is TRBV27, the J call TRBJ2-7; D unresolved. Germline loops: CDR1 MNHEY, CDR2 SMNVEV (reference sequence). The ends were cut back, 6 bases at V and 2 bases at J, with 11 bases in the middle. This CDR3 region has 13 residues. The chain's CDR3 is CASSRRPAYEQYF. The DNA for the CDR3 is TGTGCCAGCAGCCGTCGGCCGGCCTACGAGCAGTACTTC.